Sequencing of this T cell receptor (beta chain) was carried out in a study of beta chain features in type 1 diabetes. Study background: Examination covered some 99,000,000 sorted cells spanning all samples.

Expressed TCRB transcripts were sequenced because the entire RNA isolate underwent reverse transcription. Some clones are missing from TCRdb's copy, which holds only in-frame ones; the method was immunoSEQ multiplex PCR. This table has over 150,000 clones, around 10% appearing once. Points from the study as a whole: Within each of all four CD4+ subsets, Type 1 diabetes patients had TCRB CDR3s that were moderately but significantly shorter.

V lost 2 bases and J lost 6; bases outside the gene matches: 6. The germline V gene encodes CDR1 KGHSH and CDR2 LQKENI. This CDR3 has 15 amino acids. About this clone: What it binds is unknown.

The sample taken for sequencing was central memory CD4+ T cells from blood. The TCR comes from a man younger than 40 with type 1 diabetes. This rearrangement joins TRBV18 to TRBJ2-3, with 9 bases fitting TRBD2. The CDR3: CASSPGGSGSDTQYF. The DNA of the CDR3 is TGTGCCAGCTCACCAGGAGGTAGCGGGAGTGATACGCAGTATTTT.